These 11 T cell receptor beta chains were all obtained from the same sample, sequenced in a study of blood T cell repertoires in COVID-19. TCRdb keeps only in-frame clones here, not all; method: immunoSEQ multiplex PCR. The sample records around 130,000 clones, 80% to 85% being singletons. What was sequenced was peripheral blood. These receptors came from a man aged 25 to 40 with COVID-19, enrolled during active disease.

The V and J genes are TRBV7-2 and TRBJ2-7; 14 bases map to TRBD2. The CDR3 covers 18 residues. After removal of 5 bases from V and 3 bases from J, the junction contained 12 bases not matched to a gene. Germline values: CDR1 SGHTA, CDR2 FQGNSA. The CDR3 region is CASSPTGTSGSRGYEQYF. The CDR3 coding sequence is TGTGCCAGCAGCCCAACCGGGACTAGCGGGAGCAGAGGCTACGAGCAGTACTTC.

This chain connects TRBV5-1 to TRBJ2-1; D may be TRBD2 (5 bases). The ends were cut back, 0 bases at V and 4 bases at J, with 14 bases in the middle. This CDR3 has 16 amino acids. Germline V gives CDR1 SGHRS, CDR2 YFSETQ. The CDR3, as DNA: TGCGCCAGCAGCTTGGAGGTGGATCGGGGATACAATGAGCAGTTCTTC. It codes for CASSLEVDRGYNEQFF.

This sequence joins TRBV2 and TRBJ2-5, with 7 bases identical to TRBD2. The V segment lost 0 bases and the J segment 0 bases; nucleotides outside the gene matches: 10. Per the germline V gene, CDR1 is SNHLY and CDR2 is FYNNEI. CDR3 length equals 18 residues. The CDR3 DNA sequence: TGTGCCAGCAGTGAAGCGCTTCGGGCTAGCGGACACCAAGAGACCCAGTACTTC. Its translation: CASSEALRASGHQETQYF.

This chain connects TRBV9 to TRBJ2-1, with D perhaps matching TRBD1 (6 bases). There are 14 residues in the CDR3. CDR1 is SGDLS and CDR2 is YYNGEE in the germline V gene. V was pared by 4 bases and J by 4 bases, with 12 bases between. This chain's CDR3 is CASSLGTSYNEQFF. DNA for the CDR3: TGTGCCAGCAGCTTAGGGACATCATACAATGAGCAGTTCTTC.

V is TRBV5-1 and J is TRBJ2-7, with D maybe TRBD1 (6 bases). From germline, CDR1 is SGHRS and CDR2 YFSETQ. The V end lost 1 base, the J end lost 4 bases, and 12 bases lay between the germline ends. This CDR3 spans 14 amino acids. CDR3 DNA: TGCGCCAGCAGCTTGTCACAGGGTCTTTACGAGCAGTACTTC. This translates into CASSLSQGLYEQYF. Looking up the rest from reference TRBV5-1 and TRBJ2-7 gives the full variable domain: KAGVTQTPRYLIKTRGQQVTLSCSPISGHRSVSWYQQTPGQGLQFLFEYFSETQRNKGNFPGRFSGRQFSNSRSEMNVSTLELGDSALYLCASSLSQGLYEQYFGPGTRLTVT.

The chain links TRBV5-8 to TRBJ2-1; D might be TRBD1 (6 bases). V lost 1 base and J 7 bases, leaving 21 bases between the germline ends. Per germline, CDR1 SGHTS and CDR2 YDEGEE. The CDR3 is 17 amino acids. This chain's CDR3 is CASSLSQGPGVVNEQFF. In DNA form, the CDR3 reads TGTGCCAGCAGCTTGAGTCAAGGGCCAGGGGTTGTTAATGAGCAGTTCTTC.

The V gene is TRBV30, the J gene TRBJ2-7; perhaps TRBD2 as D (5 bases). Trimming shortened V by 6 bases and J by 2 bases, and 8 bases separated the two germline ends. This CDR3 region has 11 residues. CDR1 and CDR2 from the germline V gene are GTSNPN and SVGIG (reference sequence). CDR3 bases: TGTGCCTGCCGGAGGACCTACGAGCAGTACTTC. Protein sequence: CACRRTYEQYF.

The chain employs TRBV6-2 or TRBV6-3 and TRBJ2-7; D ambiguous. V lost 5 bases and J 1 base, leaving 6 bases between the germline ends. In germline, CDR1 is MNHEY, CDR2 SVGEGT. The CDR3 length is 12 residues. The CDR3 protein is CASSVLSYEQYF. CDR3 nucleotides: TGTGCCAGCAGTGTTTTATCCTACGAGCAGTACTTC.

The chain couples TRBV30 to TRBJ1-5; 7 nucleotides agree with TRBD1. Per the germline V gene, CDR1 is GTSNPN and CDR2 is SVGIG (reference sequence). The V and J ends lost 5 bases and 2 bases, in that order; junction bases with no gene match: 3. This CDR3 is built from 13 residues. Here the CDR3 DNA reads TGTGCCTGGGCAGACAGGGGCAATCAGCCCCAGCATTTT. Translating gives CAWADRGNQPQHF.

The rearrangement joins TRBV5-4 to TRBJ1-4; unclear D gene. CDR3 length: 13 residues. V was shortened by 0 bases and J by 4 bases, with 4 bases between the two germline ends. Germline V gives CDR1 SGHNT, CDR2 YYREEE (reference sequence). CDR3 in DNA: TGTGCCAGCAGCTTGGCCCGTAATGAAAAACTGTTTTTT. Protein sequence: CASSLARNEKLFF.

The chain carries TRBV27 and TRBJ2-2, with 7 positions matching TRBD2. This CDR3 contains 17 residues. J lost 0 bases, V lost 6 bases, and 10 bases had no gene match. Germline loops: CDR1 MNHEY, CDR2 SMNVEV (reference sequence). The CDR3 DNA is TGTGCCAGCAGCCCCCTTGGGAGGGGAACGAACACCGGGGAGCTGTTTTTT. It translates to CASSPLGRGTNTGELFF.